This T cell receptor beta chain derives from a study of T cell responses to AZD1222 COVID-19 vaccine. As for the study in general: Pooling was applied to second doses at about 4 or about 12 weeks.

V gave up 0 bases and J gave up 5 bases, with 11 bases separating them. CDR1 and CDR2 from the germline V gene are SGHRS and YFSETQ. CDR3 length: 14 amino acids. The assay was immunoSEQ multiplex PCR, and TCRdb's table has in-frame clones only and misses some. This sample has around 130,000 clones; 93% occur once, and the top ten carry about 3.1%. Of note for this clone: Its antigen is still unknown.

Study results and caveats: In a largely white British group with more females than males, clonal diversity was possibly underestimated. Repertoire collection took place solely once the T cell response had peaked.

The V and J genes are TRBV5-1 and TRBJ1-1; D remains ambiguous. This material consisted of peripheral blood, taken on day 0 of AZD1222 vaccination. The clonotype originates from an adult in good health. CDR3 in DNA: TGCGCCAGCAGCTTGGATCAGGTGGGGACTGAAGCTTTCTTT. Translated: CASSLDQVGTEAFF.